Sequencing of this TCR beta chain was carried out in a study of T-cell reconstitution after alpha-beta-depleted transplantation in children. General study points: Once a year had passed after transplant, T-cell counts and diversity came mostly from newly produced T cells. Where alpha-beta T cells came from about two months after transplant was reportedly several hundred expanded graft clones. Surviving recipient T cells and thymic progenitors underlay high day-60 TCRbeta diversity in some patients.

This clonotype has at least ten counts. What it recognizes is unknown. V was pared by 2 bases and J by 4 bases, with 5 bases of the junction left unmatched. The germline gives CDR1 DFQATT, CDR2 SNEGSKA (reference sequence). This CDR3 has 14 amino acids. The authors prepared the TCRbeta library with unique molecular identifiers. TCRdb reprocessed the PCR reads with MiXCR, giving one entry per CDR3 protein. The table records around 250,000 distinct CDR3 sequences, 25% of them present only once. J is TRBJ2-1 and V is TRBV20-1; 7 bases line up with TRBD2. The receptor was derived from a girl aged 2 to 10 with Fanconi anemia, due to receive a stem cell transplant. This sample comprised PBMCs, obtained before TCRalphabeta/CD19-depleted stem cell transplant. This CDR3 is CSARSSGLYNEQFF. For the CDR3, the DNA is TGCAGTGCTAGATCTAGCGGACTATACAATGAGCAGTTCTTC.